These T cell receptor beta chains were read from a single sample in a study of ipilimumab plus nivolumab after autologous stem cell transplantation. Profiled with immunoSEQ multiplex PCR; TCRdb holds only in-frame clones, not every one. The data show fewer than 95,000 clones, 83% seen once. The source was PBMCs, collected in a trial of ipilimumab plus nivolumab as post-transplant consolidation. Source of these receptors: a male donor with diffuse large B-cell lymphoma. Both conserved end residues are trimmed from each CDR3.

V gene	J gene	CDR3 protein
TRBV18	TRBJ2-5	ASSPARGETQY
TRBV4-3	TRBJ1-2	ASSHGPGRAGRGYT
TRBV2	TRBJ2-3	ASSSTQSTDTQY
TRBV5-1	TRBJ1-2	ASSLVLSGRGYGYT
TRBV4-3	TRBJ2-3	ASSASGGAGQWPQY
TRBV11-1	TRBJ2-7	ASSNRPVGLTYEQY
TRBV6-1	TRBJ2-3	ASSEGTGYTDTQY
TRBV19	TRBJ1-5	ASTLGGQPQH
TRBV5-1	TRBJ1-2	ASSLSTVANYGYT
TRBV19	TRBJ2-7	ASSATGGREQY
TRBV13	TRBJ1-2	ASSFRVPSTAFGGYT
TRBV30	TRBJ1-5	ASSRGLSNQPQH
TRBV10-3	TRBJ2-7	AISEGGGSSYEQY
TRBV4-3	TRBJ1-1	ASSQGVGRVDRTEAF
TRBV5-4	TRBJ2-2	ASSSPGLAVGELF
TRBV5-1	TRBJ2-1	ASSLQGPGNEQF
TRBV30	TRBJ2-1	AWRGGFYNEQF
TRBV7-9	TRBJ1-5	ASSPDRSGNQPQH
TRBV7-2	TRBJ2-5	ASCLSRGRIETQY
TRBV7-9	TRBJ2-5	ASSFGLAGTNQETQY
TRBV10-2	TRBJ1-3	ASRGNTIY
TRBV19	TRBJ2-1	ASRDRLYNEQF
TRBV7-9	TRBJ2-7	ASSTAGQGGYYEQY
TRBV6-5	TRBJ2-7	ASRKTLTPSYEQY
TRBV11-2	TRBJ2-2	ASSVTGTRDLF
TRBV14	TRBJ1-2	ASSQMGQGVRRT
TRBV10-3	TRBJ1-5	AISESAGGIQPQH